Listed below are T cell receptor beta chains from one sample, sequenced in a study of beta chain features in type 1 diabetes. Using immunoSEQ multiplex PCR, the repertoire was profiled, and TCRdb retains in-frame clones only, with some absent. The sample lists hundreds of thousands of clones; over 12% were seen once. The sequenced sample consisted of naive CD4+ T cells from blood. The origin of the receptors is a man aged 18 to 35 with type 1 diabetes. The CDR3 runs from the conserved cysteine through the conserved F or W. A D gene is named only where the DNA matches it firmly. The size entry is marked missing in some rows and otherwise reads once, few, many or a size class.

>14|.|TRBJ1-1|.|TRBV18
TGTGCCAGCTCACCACTGGAAGGGAGCACTGAAGCTTTCTTT
CASSPLEGSTEAFF
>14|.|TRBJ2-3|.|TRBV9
TGTGCCAGCAGCGTAGGATTGAGCACAGATACGCAGTATTTT
CASSVGLSTDTQYF
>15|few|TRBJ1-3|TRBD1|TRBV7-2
TGTGCCAGCAGCCCATCCGGGACAGATGGAAACACCATATATTTT
CASSPSGTDGNTIYF
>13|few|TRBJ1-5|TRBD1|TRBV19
TGTGCCAGTAGTATCGGGACAGTCCAGCCCCAGCATTTT
CASSIGTVQPQHF
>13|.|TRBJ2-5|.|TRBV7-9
TGTGCCAGCAGCTTGAGGGGATCAGAGACCCAGTACTTC
CASSLRGSETQYF
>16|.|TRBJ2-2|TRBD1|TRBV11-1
TGTGCCAGCAGCGCCCGGGACAGGGCTAACACCGGGGAGCTGTTTTTT
CASSARDRANTGELFF
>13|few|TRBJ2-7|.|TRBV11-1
TGTGCCAGCAGCTTAGCGCAGGGCTACGAGCAGTACTTC
CASSLAQGYEQYF
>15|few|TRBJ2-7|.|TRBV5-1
TGCGCCAGCAGCTTCTCCCGGGGACATTTATACGAGCAGTACTTC
CASSFSRGHLYEQYF
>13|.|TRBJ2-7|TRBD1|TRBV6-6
TGTGCCAGCAGTCCAGGGGGTTCCTACGAGCAGTACTTC
CASSPGGSYEQYF
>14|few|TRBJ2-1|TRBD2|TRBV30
TGTGCCTGGAGTGGCGGGAGTCGGTACAATGAGCAGTTCTTC
CAWSGGSRYNEQFF
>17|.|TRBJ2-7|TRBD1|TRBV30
TGTGCCTGGATCCCCCCCCAGGGGGCGAGTAATCCTTACGAGCAGTACTTC
CAWIPPQGASNPYEQYF
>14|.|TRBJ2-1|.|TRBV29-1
TGCAGCGTCACCAGGGGCCTTTCCTACAATGAGCAGTTCTTC
CSVTRGLSYNEQFF
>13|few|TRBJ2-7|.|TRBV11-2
TGTGCCAGCAGCCTTAGACAGCCTTACGAGCAGTACTTC
CASSLRQPYEQYF
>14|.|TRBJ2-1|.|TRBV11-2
TGTGCCAGCAGCTTAGGGACCATCTACAATGAGCAGTTCTTC
CASSLGTIYNEQFF
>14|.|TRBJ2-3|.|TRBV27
TGTGCCAGCAGTTTGGCGGACATCACAGATACGCAGTATTTT
CASSLADITDTQYF
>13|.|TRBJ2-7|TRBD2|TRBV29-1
TGCAGCGTTGGCAGCGGGAGGGCCGACGAGCAGTACTTC
CSVGSGRADEQYF
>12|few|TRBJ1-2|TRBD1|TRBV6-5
TGTGCCAGCAGGGAGGGGGCTAGTGGCTACACCTTC
CASREGASGYTF
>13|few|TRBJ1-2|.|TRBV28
TGTGCCAGCAGTTTATATCGAGGGGGTGGCTACACCTTC
CASSLYRGGGYTF
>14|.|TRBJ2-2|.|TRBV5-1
TGCGCCAGCAGCTTCTCGGGATCCACCGGGGAGCTGTTTTTT
CASSFSGSTGELFF
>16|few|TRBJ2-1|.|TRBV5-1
TGCGCCAGCAGCTTGGACGGGGTAGGCTCCTACAATGAGCAGTTCTTC
CASSLDGVGSYNEQFF
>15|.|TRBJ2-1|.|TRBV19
TGTGCCAGTAGGGAGATGGTAGCGGACCACAATGAGCAGTTCTTC
CASREMVADHNEQFF
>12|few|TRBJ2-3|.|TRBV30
TGTGCCTGGACTATTATGGCAGATACGCAGTATTTT
CAWTIMADTQYF
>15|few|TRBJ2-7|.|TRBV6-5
TGTGCCAGCAGTTACTCAATCCATGGGCACTACGAGCAGTACTTC
CASSYSIHGHYEQYF
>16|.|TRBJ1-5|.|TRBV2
TGTGCCAGCAGTGGTGACGGTTCATCTGCCAATCAGCCCCAGCATTTT
CASSGDGSSANQPQHF
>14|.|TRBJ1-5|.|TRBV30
TGTGCCTGGAGTGTACCCCCACGGTATCAGCCCCAGCATTTT
CAWSVPPRYQPQHF
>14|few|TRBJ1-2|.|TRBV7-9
TGTGCCAGCAGCCATTGGGGGGAGAACTATGGCTACACCTTC
CASSHWGENYGYTF
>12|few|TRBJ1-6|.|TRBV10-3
TGTGCCATCAGTGAGCTCCGCTCACCCCTCCACTTT
CAISELRSPLHF
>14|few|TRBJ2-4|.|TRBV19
TGTGCCAGTAGAACTATCGGTGAGGCGGACATTCAGTACTTC
CASRTIGEADIQYF
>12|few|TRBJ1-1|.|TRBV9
TGTGCCAGTACAAGTCCCGACACTGAAGCTTTCTTT
CASTSPDTEAFF
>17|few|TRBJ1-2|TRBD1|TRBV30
TGTGCCTGGAGTGTACCGGGGACAGGGGGCGATAACTATGGCTACACCTTC
CAWSVPGTGGDNYGYTF
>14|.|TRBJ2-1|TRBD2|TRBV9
TGTGCCAGTACTGGGACTAGCGGGGGCAATGAGCAGTTCTTC
CASTGTSGGNEQFF
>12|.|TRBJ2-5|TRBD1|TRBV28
TGTGCCGCCCAGGGGGTAGAGGAGACCCAGTACTTC
CAAQGVEETQYF
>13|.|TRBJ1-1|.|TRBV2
TGTGCCAGCAGTGATGAGCGGGGCACTGAAGCTTTCTTT
CASSDERGTEAFF
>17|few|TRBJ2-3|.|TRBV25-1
TGTGCCAGCAGTGCCCGTCTCGATCTATGGGACACAGATACGCAGTATTTT
CASSARLDLWDTDTQYF
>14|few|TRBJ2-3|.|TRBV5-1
TGCGCCAGCAGCTTGGCGGGAGGCACAGATACGCAGTATTTT
CASSLAGGTDTQYF
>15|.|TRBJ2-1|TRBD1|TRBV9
TGTGCCAGCAGCGTCCGGGACAGGGGATACAATGAGCAGTTCTTC
CASSVRDRGYNEQFF
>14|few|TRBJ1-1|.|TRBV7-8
TGTGCCAGCAGCGGCATTGAGCGAAACACTGAAGCTTTCTTT
CASSGIERNTEAFF
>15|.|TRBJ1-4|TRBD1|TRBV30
TGTGCCTGGAGTATTCGGGACAGGGGGCGAGAAAAACTGTTTTTT
CAWSIRDRGREKLFF
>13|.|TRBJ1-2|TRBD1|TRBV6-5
TGTGCCAGCAGTATACAGGGGAACTATGGCTACACCTTC
CASSIQGNYGYTF
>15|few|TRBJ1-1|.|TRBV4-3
TGCGCCAGCAGCCAAGATCAACAGGGCTACACTGAAGCTTTCTTT
CASSQDQQGYTEAFF
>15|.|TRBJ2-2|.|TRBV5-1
TGCGCCAGCAGCTTGACAGTAAAGGGCACCGGGGAGCTGTTTTTT
CASSLTVKGTGELFF
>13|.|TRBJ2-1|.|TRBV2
TGTGCCAGCAAGGACATCACCTACAATGAGCAGTTCTTC
CASKDITYNEQFF
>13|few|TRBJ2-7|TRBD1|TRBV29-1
TGCAGCGTGGGGACAGGGCCCTCGGACGAGCAGTACTTC
CSVGTGPSDEQYF